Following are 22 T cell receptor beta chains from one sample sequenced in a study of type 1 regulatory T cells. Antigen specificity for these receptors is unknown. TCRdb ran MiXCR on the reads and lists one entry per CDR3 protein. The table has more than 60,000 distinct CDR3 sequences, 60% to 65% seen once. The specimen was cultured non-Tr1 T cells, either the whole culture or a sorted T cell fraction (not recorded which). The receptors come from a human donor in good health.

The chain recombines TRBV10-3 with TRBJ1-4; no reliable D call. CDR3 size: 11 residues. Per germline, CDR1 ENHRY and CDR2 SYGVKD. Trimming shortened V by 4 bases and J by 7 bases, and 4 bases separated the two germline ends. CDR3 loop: CAISGGEKLFF. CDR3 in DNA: TGTGCCATCAGTGGGGGTGAAAAACTGTTTTTT.

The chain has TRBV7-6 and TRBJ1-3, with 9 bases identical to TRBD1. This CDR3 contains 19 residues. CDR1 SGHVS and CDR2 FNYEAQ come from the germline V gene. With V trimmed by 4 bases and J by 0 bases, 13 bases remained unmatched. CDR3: CASSSTPGQGTFSGNTIYF. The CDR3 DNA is TGTGCCAGCAGCTCAACCCCGGGACAGGGAACCTTCTCTGGAAACACCATATATTTT.

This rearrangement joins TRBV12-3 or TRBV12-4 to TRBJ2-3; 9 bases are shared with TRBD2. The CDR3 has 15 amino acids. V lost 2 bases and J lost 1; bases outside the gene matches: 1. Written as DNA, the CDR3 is TGTGCCAGCAGTTTACGGACTAGCGGCACAGATACGCAGTATTTT. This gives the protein CASSLRTSGTDTQYF.

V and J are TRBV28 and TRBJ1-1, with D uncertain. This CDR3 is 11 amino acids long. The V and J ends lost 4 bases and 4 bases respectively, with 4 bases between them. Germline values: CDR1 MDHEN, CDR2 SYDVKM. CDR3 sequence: CASSSPTEAFF. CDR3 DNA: TGTGCCAGCAGTTCCCCCACTGAAGCTTTCTTT.

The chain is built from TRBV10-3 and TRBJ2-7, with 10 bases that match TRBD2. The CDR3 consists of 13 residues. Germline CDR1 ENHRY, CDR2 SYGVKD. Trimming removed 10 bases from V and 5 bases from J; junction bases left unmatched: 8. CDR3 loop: CATRAGGPDEQYF. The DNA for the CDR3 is TGTGCCACCCGAGCGGGAGGGCCGGACGAGCAGTACTTC.

The CDR3 bases are TGTGCCAGCAGCGGGGGATCCTGGGGGCAGTACAATGAGCAGTTCTTC. Translated, it gives CASSGGSWGQYNEQFF. The chain is built from TRBV9 and TRBJ2-1, with a possible D match to TRBD1 (6 bases). V was cut by 3 bases and J by 4 bases, with 17 bases left in between. CDR3 length: 16 residues. CDR1 and CDR2 (germline): SGDLS, YYNGEE.

DNA for the CDR3: TGCGCCAGCAGCTTGCTCCGGACTAGCGGGAGCACAGATACGCAGTATTTT. As protein: CASSLLRTSGSTDTQYF. The chain has TRBV5-1 and TRBJ2-3, with TRBD2 matching over 11 bases. Trimming cost V 1 base and J 0 bases; bases outside gene matches: 4. CDR1 is SGHRS and CDR2 is YFSETQ in the germline V gene. The CDR3 consists of 17 residues.

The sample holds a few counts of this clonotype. DNA of the CDR3: TGTGCCAGCAGCGCCCCTCTTGGGGGGGGCGCCCATTACAATGAGCAGTTCTTC. Protein: CASSAPLGGGAHYNEQFF. This chain links TRBV7-2 with TRBJ2-1, with D perhaps TRBD2 (7 bases). Deletions cut 5 bases from V and 4 bases from J, with 24 bases between. The CDR3 consists of 18 residues. Germline V lookup: CDR1 SGHTA, CDR2 FQGNSA.

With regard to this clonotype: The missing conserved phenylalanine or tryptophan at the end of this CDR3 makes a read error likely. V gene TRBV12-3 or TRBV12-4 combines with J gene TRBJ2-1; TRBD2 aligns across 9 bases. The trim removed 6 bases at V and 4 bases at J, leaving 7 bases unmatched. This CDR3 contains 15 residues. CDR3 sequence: CASSTEREVYNEQFY. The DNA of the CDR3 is TGTGCCAGCAGCACCGAGCGGGAGGTTTACAATGAGCAGTTCTAC.

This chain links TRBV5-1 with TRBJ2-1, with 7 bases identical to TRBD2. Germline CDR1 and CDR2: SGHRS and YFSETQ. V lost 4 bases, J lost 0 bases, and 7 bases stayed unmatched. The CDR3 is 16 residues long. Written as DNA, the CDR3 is TGCGCCAGCAGCATTAGCGGGTTCAGCTCCTACAATGAGCAGTTCTTC. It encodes CASSISGFSSYNEQFF.

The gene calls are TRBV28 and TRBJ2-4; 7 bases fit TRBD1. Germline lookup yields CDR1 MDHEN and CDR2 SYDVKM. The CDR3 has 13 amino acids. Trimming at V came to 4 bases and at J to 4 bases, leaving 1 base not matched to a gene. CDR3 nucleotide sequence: TGTGCCAGCAGTTGGGACAGAAAAAACATTCAGTACTTC. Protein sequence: CASSWDRKNIQYF. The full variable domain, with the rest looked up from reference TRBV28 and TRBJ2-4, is DVKVTQSSRYLVKRTGEKVFLECVQDMDHENMFWYRQDPGLGLRLIYFSYDVKMKEKGDIPEGYSVSREKKERFSLILESASTNQTSMYLCASSWDRKNIQYFGAGTRLSVL.

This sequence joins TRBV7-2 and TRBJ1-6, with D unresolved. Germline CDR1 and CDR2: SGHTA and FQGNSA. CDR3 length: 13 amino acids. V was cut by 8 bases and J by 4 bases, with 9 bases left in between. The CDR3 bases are TGTGCCAGCGGTGAAGTATATAATTCACCCCTCCACTTT. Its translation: CASGEVYNSPLHF.

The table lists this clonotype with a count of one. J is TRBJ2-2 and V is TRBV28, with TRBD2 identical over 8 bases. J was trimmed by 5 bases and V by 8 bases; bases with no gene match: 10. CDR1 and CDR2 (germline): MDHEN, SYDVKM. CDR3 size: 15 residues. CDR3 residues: CASLQAGGSTGELFF. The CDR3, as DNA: TGTGCCAGCCTCCAGGCGGGAGGTAGTACCGGGGAGCTGTTTTTT.

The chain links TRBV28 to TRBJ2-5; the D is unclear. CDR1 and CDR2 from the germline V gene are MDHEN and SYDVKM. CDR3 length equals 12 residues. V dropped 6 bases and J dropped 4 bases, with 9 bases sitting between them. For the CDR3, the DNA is TGTGCCAGCAGCCAGAGTGGAGAGACCCAGTACTTC. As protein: CASSQSGETQYF.

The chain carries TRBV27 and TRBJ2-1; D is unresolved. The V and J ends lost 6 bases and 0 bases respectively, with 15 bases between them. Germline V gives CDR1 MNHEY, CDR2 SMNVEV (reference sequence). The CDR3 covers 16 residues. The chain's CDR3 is CASSSTVVPSYNEQFF. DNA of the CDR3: TGTGCCAGCAGCTCAACCGTTGTACCCTCCTACAATGAGCAGTTCTTC.

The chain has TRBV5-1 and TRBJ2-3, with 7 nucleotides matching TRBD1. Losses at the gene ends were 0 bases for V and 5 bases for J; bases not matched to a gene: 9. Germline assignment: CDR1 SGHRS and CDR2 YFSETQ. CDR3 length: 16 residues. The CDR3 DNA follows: TGCGCCAGCAGCTTGGGGCCAGGGGGTTCGGGAGATACGCAGTATTTT. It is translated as CASSLGPGGSGDTQYF.

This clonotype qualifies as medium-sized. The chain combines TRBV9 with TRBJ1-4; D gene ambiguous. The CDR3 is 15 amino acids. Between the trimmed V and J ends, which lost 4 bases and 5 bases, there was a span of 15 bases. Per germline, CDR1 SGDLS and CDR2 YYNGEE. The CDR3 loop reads CASSPYGGHNEKLFF. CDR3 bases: TGTGCCAGCAGCCCTTACGGAGGGCACAATGAAAAACTGTTTTTT.

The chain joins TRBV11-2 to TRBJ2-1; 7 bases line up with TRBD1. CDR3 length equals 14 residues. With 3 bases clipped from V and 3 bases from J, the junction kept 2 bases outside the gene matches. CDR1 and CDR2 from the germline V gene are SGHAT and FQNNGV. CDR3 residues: CASSFRQGYNEQFF. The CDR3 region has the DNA TGTGCCAGCAGCTTTCGACAGGGCTACAATGAGCAGTTCTTC.

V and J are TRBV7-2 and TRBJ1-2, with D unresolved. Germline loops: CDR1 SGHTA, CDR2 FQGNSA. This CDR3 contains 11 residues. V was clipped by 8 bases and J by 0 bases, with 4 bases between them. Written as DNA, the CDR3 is TGTGCCAGCGGTGCTAACTATGGCTACACCTTC. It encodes CASGANYGYTF.

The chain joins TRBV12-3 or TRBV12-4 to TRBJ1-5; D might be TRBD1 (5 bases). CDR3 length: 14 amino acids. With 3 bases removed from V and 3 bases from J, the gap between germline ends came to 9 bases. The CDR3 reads CASSFAGPNQPQHF. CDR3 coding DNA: TGTGCCAGCAGTTTTGCAGGGCCCAATCAGCCCCAGCATTTT.

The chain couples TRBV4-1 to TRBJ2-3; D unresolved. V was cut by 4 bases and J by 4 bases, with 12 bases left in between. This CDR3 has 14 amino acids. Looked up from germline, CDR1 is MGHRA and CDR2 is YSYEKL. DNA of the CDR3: TGCGCCAGCAGCCTTACGGGTTGGGCAGATACGCAGTATTTT. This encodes CASSLTGWADTQYF.

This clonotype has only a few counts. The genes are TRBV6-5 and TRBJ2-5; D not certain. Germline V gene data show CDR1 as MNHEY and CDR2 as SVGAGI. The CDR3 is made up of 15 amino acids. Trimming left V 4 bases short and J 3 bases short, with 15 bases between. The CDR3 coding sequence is TGTGCCAGCAGTTCCCCCATGGACGTAAAAGAGACCCAGTACTTC. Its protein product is CASSSPMDVKETQYF.